These 2 T cell receptor beta chains originate from one sample sequenced in a study of T cell responses to AZD1222 COVID-19 vaccine. TCRdb's table, derived via immunoSEQ multiplex PCR, lists solely in-frame clones and lacks some. The table shows 180,000 or so clones, with around 90% occurring only once. Sample: peripheral blood, taken on day 0 of AZD1222 vaccination. Every receptor here comes from an adult in good health.

The chain is built from TRBV6-1 and TRBJ1-1, with D hard to call. Between the trimmed V and J ends, which lost 2 bases and 3 bases, there was a span of 4 bases. CDR1 MNHNS and CDR2 SASEGT come from the germline V gene. This CDR3 comprises 12 residues. CDR3 DNA: TGTGCCAGCAGTGAACGATACACTGAAGCTTTCTTT. It encodes CASSERYTEAFF.

This clone was recorded once. DNA for the CDR3: TGTGCCTGGAGTGTAGGGCAGACGGACACCATATATTTT. It specifies CAWSVGQTDTIYF. The genes are TRBV30 and TRBJ1-3, with D uncertain. The V and J ends lost 0 bases and 8 bases respectively, with 11 bases between them. CDR1 and CDR2 (germline): GTSNPN, SVGIG (reference sequence). The CDR3 consists of 13 residues.